Below are 7 T cell receptor beta chains sequenced from a single sample in a study of blood T cell repertoires in COVID-19. TCRdb's table, derived via immunoSEQ multiplex PCR, lists solely in-frame clones and lacks some. The top ten hold 4% to 5.5% of the sample, which has 40,000 to 55,000 clones, around 85% seen once. Sequencing was carried out using peripheral blood. The receptors originated from a man in his fifties or sixties with active COVID-19.

The chain joins TRBV28 to TRBJ1-3; 10 bases agree with TRBD1. Per germline, CDR1 MDHEN and CDR2 SYDVKM. The CDR3 consists of 15 residues. With V trimmed by 4 bases and J by 8 bases, 8 bases remained unmatched. This CDR3 is CASSSMGQGLDTIYF. The CDR3 nucleotides are TGTGCCAGCAGTTCTATGGGACAGGGGCTGGACACCATATATTTT.

This clone was detected once. The rearrangement joins TRBV27 to TRBJ2-2, with a tentative D call TRBD2 (6 bases). The length of the CDR3 is 14 residues. From germline, CDR1 is MNHEY and CDR2 SMNVEV (reference sequence). The V and J ends lost 8 bases and 5 bases respectively, with 15 bases between them. In DNA, the CDR3 is TGTGCCAGCGGAAGGGACTTTTTTACCGGGGAGCTGTTTTTT. Translating gives CASGRDFFTGELFF.

A few counts support this clone. This chain uses TRBV14 with TRBJ2-3; 9 bases line up with TRBD1. Germline V lookup: CDR1 SGHDN, CDR2 FVKESK. The CDR3 contains 12 residues. The V segment lost 4 bases and the J segment 14 bases; nucleotides outside the gene matches: 7. The DNA of the CDR3 is TGTGCCAGCAGCCTCCCGGGACAGGGCCTGTATTTT. Translated: CASSLPGQGLYF.

This chain links TRBV4-3 with TRBJ2-7, with 10 bases identical to TRBD2. V lost 3 bases to trimming and J lost 1 base; unmatched junction nucleotides: 3. The length of the CDR3 is 15 residues. Looked up from germline, CDR1 is LGHNA and CDR2 is YSLEER. The CDR3 protein is CASSQHSGGSYEQYF. CDR3 bases: TGCGCCAGCAGCCAGCATAGCGGGGGGTCCTACGAGCAGTACTTC.

This chain links TRBV2 with TRBJ1-5; TRBD1 agrees at 8 bases. The CDR3 consists of 15 residues. Germline V gene sequence: CDR1 SNHLY, CDR2 FYNNEI. Trimming at V came to 5 bases and at J to 1 base, leaving 4 bases not matched to a gene. CDR3 protein: CASSSGQGSNQPQHF. The CDR3 nucleotides are TGTGCCAGCAGTTCCGGACAGGGCAGCAATCAGCCCCAGCATTTT.

This chain connects TRBV19 to TRBJ1-1, with a possible D match to TRBD1 (6 bases). CDR1 and CDR2 from the germline V gene are LNHDA and SQIVND (reference sequence). This CDR3 has 13 residues. V was pared by 9 bases and J by 6 bases, with 17 bases between. The CDR3 DNA is TGTGCCAGCCCGAAACAGGGATCGTCTGAAGCTTTCTTT. Translated, it gives CASPKQGSSEAFF. The full variable domain, with the rest looked up from reference TRBV19 and TRBJ1-1, is DGGITQSPKYLFRKEGQNVTLSCEQNLNHDAMYWYRQDPGQGLRLIYYSQIVNDFQKGDIAEGYSVSREKKESFPLTVTSAQKNPTAFYLCASPKQGSSEAFFGQGTRLTVV.

The chain is built from TRBV2 and TRBJ2-7; unclear D gene. V shed 2 bases and J shed 1 base, with 3 bases lying between them. CDR1 and CDR2 (germline): SNHLY, FYNNEI. The CDR3 covers 12 residues. The CDR3 DNA is TGTGCCAGCAGTGAACAATCCTACGAGCAGTACTTC. It yields the protein CASSEQSYEQYF.